The 25 T cell receptor beta chains presented below share a single source sample, sequenced in a study of T cells after yellow fever vaccination. TCRdb reanalysed the 5' RACE reads using MiXCR and keeps one entry per CDR3 protein. The data hold some 120,000 distinct CDR3 sequences, with under 8.5% observed a single time. The specimen comprised CD4+ T cells sorted from PBMCs, sampled 9 to 11 days after the first yellow fever vaccination. The origin of the receptors is a man aged 18 to 29 who received the YFV17D yellow fever vaccine.

The chain uses TRBV15 and TRBJ1-4; D is possibly TRBD1 (6 bases). The CDR3 loop spans 15 amino acids. Germline V CDR1 and CDR2: LNHNV, YYDKDF (reference sequence). Between the trimmed V and J ends, which lost 5 bases and 5 bases, there was a span of 15 bases. The CDR3 DNA reads TGTGCCACCAGCGGGGGGACAAGAGAAAATGAAAAACTGTTTTTT. It codes for CATSGGTRENEKLFF.

This clonotype was observed many times. CDR3 DNA sequence: TGTGCCAGCAGCTTATATGGGGCAACGGATGAAAAACTGTTTTTT. Translated, it gives CASSLYGATDEKLFF. This chain joins TRBV7-2 and TRBJ1-4; maybe TRBD1 (5 bases). Per the germline V gene, CDR1 is SGHTA and CDR2 is FQGNSA. V shed 2 bases and J shed 6 bases, with 13 bases lying between them. This CDR3 spans 15 amino acids.

There are many counts of this clonotype. The chain employs TRBV5-1 and TRBJ1-1, with D possibly matching TRBD1 (6 bases). Trimming left V 4 bases short and J 2 bases short, with 15 bases between. Germline lookup yields CDR1 SGHRS and CDR2 YFSETQ. The CDR3 contains 15 residues. CDR3 DNA: TGCGCCAGCAGCCCCCGGGCAGGGACAAACACTGAAGCTTTCTTT. This translates into CASSPRAGTNTEAFF.

This clonotype was recorded at least ten times. The chain recombines TRBV2 with TRBJ1-1, with unresolved D. V lost 6 bases, J lost 4 bases, and 12 bases lay in between. The CDR3 totals 13 residues. Germline CDR1 reads SNHLY; CDR2 reads FYNNEI. DNA of the CDR3: TGTGCCAGCAGGTGGACGGCTAGCACTGAAGCTTTCTTT. Its translation is CASRWTASTEAFF.

Regarding this clonotype: A read error may produce the germline difference seen at one junction end. This chain uses TRBV6-5 with TRBJ1-1; perhaps TRBD1 as D (5 bases). The CDR3 spans 17 residues. Germline loops: CDR1 MNHEY, CDR2 SVGAGI. The CDR3: CASSFVTPGTVNAEAFF. In DNA form, the CDR3 reads TGTGCCAGCAGTTTCGTCACCCCCGGGACGGTGAACGCTGAAGCTTTCTTT.

This clonotype was counted many times. The CDR3 here is CASSRTSGGGETQYF. CDR3 nucleotides: TGTGCCAGCAGTAGGACTAGCGGGGGGGGAGAGACCCAGTACTTC. The gene calls are TRBV12-3 or TRBV12-4 and TRBJ2-5; 15 bases align to TRBD2. V lost 5 bases, J lost 4 bases, and 2 bases stayed unmatched. The CDR3 has 15 amino acids.

This clonotype was observed many times. The chain recombines TRBV4-2 with TRBJ2-2; D uncertain. Germline CDR1 reads LGHNA; CDR2 reads YNFKEQ. CDR3 length: 15 amino acids. The V end was cut by 4 bases, the J end by 0 bases, with 9 bases between. As DNA, the CDR3 is TGTGCCAGCAGCCTTCGACACACGAACACCGGGGAGCTGTTTTTT. Its translation is CASSLRHTNTGELFF.

This clonotype occurred many times. CDR3 protein: CASSFYNSPLHF. CDR3 in DNA: TGTGCCAGCAGTTTCTATAATTCACCCCTCCACTTT. The J gene is TRBJ1-6, the V gene TRBV12-3 or TRBV12-4; no clear D. Trimming took 3 bases from V and 3 from J, leaving 0 bases between them. The CDR3 has 12 residues.

This clonotype was counted many times. The rearrangement links TRBV3-1 to TRBJ2-1; 7 bases align to TRBD2. J lost 0 bases, V lost 1 base, and 3 bases had no gene match. Looked up from germline, CDR1 is LGHDT and CDR2 is YNNKEL (reference sequence). The CDR3 length is 16 residues. Here the CDR3 reads CASSQGAGSSYNEQFF. CDR3 DNA: TGTGCCAGCAGCCAAGGAGCGGGGAGCTCCTACAATGAGCAGTTCTTC.

This clonotype was seen at least ten times. The chain is built from TRBV5-1 and TRBJ2-5, with D possibly being TRBD1 (6 bases). The CDR3 is made up of 12 amino acids. Germline V lookup: CDR1 SGHRS, CDR2 YFSETQ. The V and J ends lost 5 bases and 3 bases respectively, with 8 bases between them. The CDR3 region has the DNA TGCGCCAGCAGGAACAGGGAAGAGACCCAGTACTTC. It specifies CASRNREETQYF.

This clonotype showed up just a few times. V and J are TRBV7-8 and TRBJ1-5; D gene uncertain. The CDR3 has 14 amino acids. V was pared by 1 base and J by 2 bases, with 6 bases between. The germline gives CDR1 SGHVS, CDR2 FQNEAQ. The DNA of the CDR3 is TGTGCCAGCAGCTTAGACTCAGGCAATCAGCCCCAGCATTTT. Translating gives CASSLDSGNQPQHF.

At least ten counts were recorded for this clonotype. The J gene is TRBJ2-5, the V gene TRBV4-3; TRBD2 aligns across 8 bases. Germline V gene data show CDR1 as LGHNA and CDR2 as YSLEER. The CDR3 has 18 amino acids. Unmatched junction bases numbered 9, after V lost 0 bases and J lost 0 bases. The CDR3, as DNA: TGCGCCAGCAGCCAAGATGGGCTTAGCGGGGCCTACCAAGAGACCCAGTACTTC. Its protein product is CASSQDGLSGAYQETQYF.

This clonotype has at least ten counts. The V and J genes are TRBV7-2 and TRBJ2-5; D is uncertain. The CDR3 runs 14 residues. From germline, CDR1 is SGHTA and CDR2 FQGNSA. V shed 6 bases and J shed 5 bases, with 16 bases lying between them. CDR3 region: CASRPARSGETQYF. The CDR3, as DNA: TGTGCCAGCAGACCGGCTCGGTCCGGGGAGACCCAGTACTTC.

Ten or more counts support this clonotype. This chain connects TRBV6-4 to TRBJ1-1; D is perhaps TRBD1 (6 bases). V was clipped by 6 bases and J by 12 bases, with 17 bases between them. Germline V gene sequence: CDR1 MRHNA, CDR2 SNTAGT. This CDR3 spans 12 amino acids. DNA for the CDR3: TGTGCCAGCAGGGATCACACAGGGACACCTTTCTTT. This encodes CASRDHTGTPFF.

This clonotype was counted at least ten times. This chain joins TRBV7-3 and TRBJ2-3; 9 bases are a match to TRBD1. In germline, CDR1 is SGHTA, CDR2 FQGTGA. V was clipped by 4 bases and J by 2 bases; unmatched bases: 4. This CDR3 contains 15 residues. CDR3 region: CASSSGQGYTDTQYF. For the CDR3, the DNA is TGTGCCAGCAGCTCGGGACAGGGATACACAGATACGCAGTATTTT.

This clonotype occurred many times. V and J are TRBV7-2 and TRBJ2-3, with D unresolved. This CDR3 is 13 amino acids long. Per germline, CDR1 SGHTA and CDR2 FQGNSA. V was cut by 1 base and J by 5 bases, with 7 bases left in between. The CDR3 sequence is CASSLDIRDTQYF. In nucleotides, the CDR3 is TGTGCCAGCAGCTTAGATATTAGAGATACGCAGTATTTT.

This clonotype has ten or more counts. The rearrangement uses TRBV6-5 and TRBJ2-3; maybe TRBD2 (7 bases). The CDR3 extends over 14 amino acids. Germline CDR1 reads MNHEY; CDR2 reads SVGAGI. V lost 10 bases, J lost 2 bases, and 16 bases lay in between. The CDR3 nucleotides read TGTGCCACTTCGGGGGGCCGCTACACAGATACGCAGTATTTT. Translating it yields CATSGGRYTDTQYF.

This clonotype was detected ten times or more. The chain carries TRBV5-6 and TRBJ2-1, with TRBD1 matching over 9 bases. Germline V CDR1 and CDR2: SGHDT, YYEEEE. Trimming removed 4 bases from V and 4 bases from J; junction bases left unmatched: 6. This CDR3 has 15 amino acids. CDR3 DNA: TGTGCCAGCAGCGTGGACAGGGGATTTTACAATGAGCAGTTCTTC. This encodes CASSVDRGFYNEQFF.

This clonotype showed up many times. The chain uses TRBV11-2 and TRBJ2-5, with TRBD1 matching 7 bases. With 1 base clipped from V and 2 bases from J, the junction kept 4 bases outside the gene matches. CDR3 size: 15 residues. Per the germline V gene, CDR1 is SGHAT and CDR2 is FQNNGV. CDR3 DNA sequence: TGTGCCAGCAGCTTAGTCAGGGGGTTACAAGAGACCCAGTACTTC. Protein product: CASSLVRGLQETQYF.

This clonotype was counted ten times or more. The chain has TRBV4-3 and TRBJ2-5; no clear D gene. Germline CDR1 LGHNA, CDR2 YSLEER. V was clipped by 1 base and J by 0 bases, with 12 bases between them. The CDR3 totals 16 residues. The DNA for the CDR3 is TGCGCCAGCAGCCAAGCGCGATCCCCGGACCAAGAGACCCAGTACTTC. It translates to CASSQARSPDQETQYF.

In its sample, this clonotype was seen many times. This chain links TRBV7-8 with TRBJ2-7; 7 positions agree with TRBD1. J was trimmed by 4 bases and V by 5 bases; bases with no gene match: 8. Germline-derived CDR1 and CDR2 are SGHVS and FQNEAQ. The CDR3 consists of 14 residues. The CDR3 sequence is CASSRSGGEYEQYF. The CDR3 DNA reads as TGTGCCAGCAGCCGATCAGGGGGAGAGTACGAGCAGTACTTC.

This clonotype came up many times. The V gene is TRBV27, the J gene TRBJ2-7; 10 nucleotides line up with TRBD1. From germline, CDR1 is MNHEY and CDR2 SMNVEV (reference sequence). This CDR3 spans 16 amino acids. J gave up 3 bases and V 5 bases, and 10 bases lay outside the gene matches. CDR3 in DNA: TGTGCCAGCAGTCCCTACCCGACAGGGGGCCACTACGAGCAGTACTTC. Encoded protein: CASSPYPTGGHYEQYF.

This clonotype was seen many times. This rearrangement joins TRBV5-1 to TRBJ2-2; D remains unclear. The CDR3 length is 16 residues. Germline CDR1 SGHRS, CDR2 YFSETQ. Trimming left V 2 bases short and J 0 bases short, with 11 bases between. CDR3 region: CASSLNVPPNTGELFF. The CDR3 DNA reads as TGCGCCAGCAGCTTAAATGTCCCTCCGAACACCGGGGAGCTGTTTTTT.

This clonotype was recorded many times. The chain has TRBV2 and TRBJ1-1; D gene uncertain. Per germline, CDR1 SNHLY and CDR2 FYNNEI. This CDR3 comprises 13 residues. Trimming removed 1 base from V and 6 bases from J, with 9 bases in between. CDR3 coding DNA: TGTGCCAGCAGTGAAGATGGATACCCTGAAGCTTTCTTT. Translating it yields CASSEDGYPEAFF.

This clonotype was observed at least ten times. This sequence joins TRBV20-1 and TRBJ2-5, with D tentatively TRBD2 (5 bases). The CDR3 is made up of 14 amino acids. Germline CDR1 DFQATT, CDR2 SNEGSKA (reference sequence). V was pared by 0 bases and J by 5 bases, with 13 bases between. Here the CDR3 reads CSARDPKRGETQYF. In nucleotides, the CDR3 is TGCAGTGCTAGAGACCCAAAGCGCGGGGAGACCCAGTACTTC.